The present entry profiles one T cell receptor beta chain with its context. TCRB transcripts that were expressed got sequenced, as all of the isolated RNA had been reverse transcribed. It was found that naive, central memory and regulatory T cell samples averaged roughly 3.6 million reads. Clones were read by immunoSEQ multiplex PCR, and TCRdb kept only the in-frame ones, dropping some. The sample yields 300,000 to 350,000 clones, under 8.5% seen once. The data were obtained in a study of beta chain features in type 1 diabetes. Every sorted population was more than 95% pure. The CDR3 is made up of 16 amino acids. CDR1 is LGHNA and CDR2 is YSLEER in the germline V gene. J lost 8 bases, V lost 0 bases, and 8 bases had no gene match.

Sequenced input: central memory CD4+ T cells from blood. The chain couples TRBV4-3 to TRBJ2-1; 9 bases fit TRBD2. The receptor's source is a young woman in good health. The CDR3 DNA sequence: TGCGCCAGCAGCCAAGAAGGGGCTAGCGGGAACCATGAGCAGTTCTTC. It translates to CASSQEGASGNHEQFF.